This passage covers 2 T cell receptor beta chains from one sample sequenced in a study of blood T cell repertoires in COVID-19. Sequencing used immunoSEQ multiplex PCR; TCRdb keeps in-frame clones, though not all of them. Found here are 200,000 to 250,000 clones, approximately 80% of them singletons; the top ten hold roughly 3.5%. The sample taken for sequencing was PBMCs or T cells enriched from blood (not recorded which). The receptors were gathered from an older woman who had recovered from COVID-19.

This clone was detected once. The same CDR3 also results from other DNA sequences found in this sample. The chain carries TRBV18 and TRBJ1-1, with 10 bases matching TRBD1. Germline V gives CDR1 KGHSH, CDR2 LQKENI. V dropped 6 bases and J dropped 3; count of bases not matched to a gene: 4. The CDR3 contains 14 residues. Written as DNA, the CDR3 is TGTGCCAGCTCGCCAGGGACAGGGGACACTGAAGCTTTCTTT. This sequence encodes CASSPGTGDTEAFF. The full variable domain, with the rest looked up from reference TRBV18 and TRBJ1-1, is NAGVMQNPRHLVRRRGQEARLRCSPMKGHSHVYWYRQLPEEGLKFMVYLQKENIIDESGMPKERFSAEFPKEGPSILRIQQVVRGDSAAYFCASSPGTGDTEAFFGQGTRLTVV.

The chain joins TRBV2 to TRBJ1-4; TRBD1 might be the D (6 bases). Trimming cost V 0 bases and J 8 bases, with 13 bases left between them. This CDR3 contains 15 residues. Germline CDR1 SNHLY, CDR2 FYNNEI. In nucleotides, the CDR3 is TGTGCCAGCAGTGAAGCAAGAGGGGGGGACGAAAAACTGTTTTTT. This sequence encodes CASSEARGGDEKLFF.